A single sample gave rise to the 19 T cell receptor beta chains below, sequenced in a study of blood T cells in healthy people across ages. Sample-barcoded 5' priming and a J-beta primer mix drove a second PCR of about 7 to 12 cycles. MiXCR, run by TCRdb on the 5' RACE reads, gives a single entry per CDR3 protein. This table holds hundreds of thousands of distinct CDR3 sequences, under 30% found once. The sample also formed part of further work on T cells of mothers and their children.

Sequencing input: blood. The receptors were sampled from a boy younger than 18 in good health.

This clonotype was counted only a few times. An end of the junction does not agree with germline; a read error may underlie this. The rearrangement joins TRBV3-1 to TRBJ2-5; D perhaps matches TRBD1 (6 bases). Germline CDR1 is LGHDT and CDR2 is YNNKEL (reference sequence). This CDR3 has 12 amino acids. The CDR3 region is CVSSQDRETQYF. The CDR3 DNA sequence: TGTGTCAGCAGCCAAGACAGGGAGACCCAGTACTTC.

In this sample, this clonotype turned up a few times. This chain connects TRBV7-2 to TRBJ2-5; TRBD2 might be the D (5 bases). The ends were cut back, 4 bases at V and 3 bases at J, with 9 bases in the middle. Germline CDR1 SGHTA, CDR2 FQGNSA. The CDR3 has 13 residues. CDR3 coding DNA: TGTGCCAGCAGCTCCCTGGAGGAAGAGACCCAGTACTTC. It codes for CASSSLEEETQYF.

This clonotype occurred a few times. J is TRBJ2-2 and V is TRBV7-2, with 10 bases fitting TRBD2. The germline CDR1 and CDR2 sequences are SGHTA and FQGNSA. Trimming took 5 bases from V and 6 from J; bases not matched to a gene: 6. This CDR3 is built from 15 residues. In DNA, the CDR3 is TGTGCCAGCAGCGTGGTAGCGGGAGGTCCCGGGGAGCTGTTTTTT. This translates into CASSVVAGGPGELFF. The full variable domain, rest sourced from reference TRBV7-2 and TRBJ2-2, is GAGVSQSPSNKVTEKGKDVELRCDPISGHTALYWYRQSLGQGLEFLIYFQGNSAPDKSGLPSDRFSAERTGGSVSTLTIQRTQQEDSAVYLCASSVVAGGPGELFFGEGSRLTVL.

The V gene is TRBV7-2, the J gene TRBJ2-7, with 9 bases identical to TRBD2. Looked up from germline, CDR1 is SGHTA and CDR2 is FQGNSA. The ends lost 3 bases at V and 2 bases at J; junction bases unmatched: 2. CDR3 length: 14 residues. The CDR3 bases are TGTGCCAGCAGCTTTGTAGCGGGGGCCTACGAGCAGTACTTC. This gives the protein CASSFVAGAYEQYF.

The rearrangement uses TRBV7-2 and TRBJ2-1; 13 nucleotides line up with TRBD2. The J segment lost 8 bases and the V segment lost 4 bases, leaving 5 bases of the junction unmatched. The CDR3 loop spans 15 amino acids. CDR1 and CDR2 (germline): SGHTA, FQGNSA. CDR3 coding DNA: TGTGCCAGCAGCTCGCGGACTAGCGGGAGCTATGAGCAGTTCTTC. It specifies CASSSRTSGSYEQFF. The full variable domain, with the rest looked up from reference TRBV7-2 and TRBJ2-1, is GAGVSQSPSNKVTEKGKDVELRCDPISGHTALYWYRQSLGQGLEFLIYFQGNSAPDKSGLPSDRFSAERTGGSVSTLTIQRTQQEDSAVYLCASSSRTSGSYEQFFGPGTRLTVL.

V and J are TRBV6-5 and TRBJ1-3, with D possibly matching TRBD1 (6 bases). This CDR3 is 17 amino acids long. Germline values: CDR1 MNHEY, CDR2 SVGAGI. Trimming removed 1 base from V and 0 bases from J, with 13 bases in between. Here the CDR3 DNA reads TGTGCCAGCAGTTACTGGACGACAGGCCGCTCTGGAAACACCATATATTTT. This codes for CASSYWTTGRSGNTIYF.

This clonotype was seen repeatedly, ten times or more. The chain uses TRBV20-1 and TRBJ2-1; 7 bases are shared with TRBD2. The V segment lost 1 base and the J segment 7 bases; nucleotides outside the gene matches: 4. The CDR3 length is 13 residues. The germline V gene has CDR1 DFQATT and CDR2 SNEGSKA (reference sequence). As DNA, the CDR3 is TGCAGTGCTAGAGCCTCGGGGGGTAATGAGCAGTTCTTC. Its translation: CSARASGGNEQFF.

Only a few counts were recorded for this clonotype. The gene calls are TRBV27 and TRBJ1-6; D remains ambiguous. CDR3 size: 16 residues. The V gene lost 4 bases and the J gene lost 10 bases, with 20 bases spanning the gap. Germline V gene data show CDR1 as MNHEY and CDR2 as SMNVEV (reference sequence). For the CDR3, the DNA is TGTGCCAGCAGTTCCGGGCCGCGCTCGAGAGAGTCACCCCTCCACTTT. Translated, it gives CASSSGPRSRESPLHF.

This clonotype was counted between two and nine times. The chain joins TRBV20-1 to TRBJ2-7, with D tentatively TRBD2 (5 bases). V was trimmed by 6 bases and J by 7 bases, leaving 13 bases between them. The CDR3 has 11 amino acids. Germline CDR1 and CDR2: DFQATT and SNEGSKA (reference sequence). CDR3 protein: CSALLRGEQYF. Here the CDR3 DNA reads TGCAGTGCCCTCTTACGCGGGGAGCAGTACTTC.

In nucleotides, the CDR3 is TGCAGTGCTCGCCCACTAGCGGGGGGTTCCTACAATGAGCAGTTCTTC. It codes for CSARPLAGGSYNEQFF. This chain connects TRBV20-1 to TRBJ2-1, with 12 bases lining up with TRBD2. Germline V lookup: CDR1 DFQATT, CDR2 SNEGSKA (reference sequence). This CDR3 has 16 residues. Germline trimming cut 5 bases from V and 1 base from J; bases unmatched to any gene: 6.

The rearrangement uses TRBV29-1 and TRBJ2-7; D is uncertain. The J call may be wrong; the DNA end is better matched by TRBJ2-1. The CDR3 has 14 residues. The germline CDR1 and CDR2 sequences are SQVTM and ANQGSEA. Here the CDR3 reads CSVEIREADNEQFF. Written as DNA, the CDR3 is TGCAGCGTTGAAATCCGTGAGGCTGACAATGAGCAGTTCTTC.

This clonotype was counted a few times. V usage is TRBV28 and J usage is TRBJ1-2; D remains ambiguous. CDR1 and CDR2 from the germline V gene are MDHEN and SYDVKM. Trimming pared 2 bases from V and 4 bases from J, leaving 14 bases between. This CDR3 contains 15 residues. The CDR3 reads CASSLGQSAFYGYTF. DNA for the CDR3: TGTGCCAGCAGTTTAGGGCAGAGCGCCTTCTATGGCTACACCTTC.

With respect to this clonotype: One junction end disagrees with the germline gene, perhaps due to a read error. The V gene is TRBV3-1, the J gene TRBJ1-1, with D perhaps matching TRBD1 (6 bases). Germline V gene lookup returns CDR1 LGHDT and CDR2 YNNKEL (reference sequence). CDR3 length: 16 residues. CDR3 residues: CASSQGRRGTDTEAFF. The CDR3 coding sequence is TGTGCCAGCAGCCAAGGGAGGAGGGGGACGGACACTGAGGCTTTCTTT. The full variable domain, in which reference TRBV3-1 and TRBJ1-1 provide the parts outside the CDR3, is DTAVSQTPKYLVTQMGNDKSIKCEQNLGHDTMYWYKQDSKKFLKIMFSYNNKELIINETVPNRFSPKSPDKAHLNLHINSLELGDSAVYFCASSQGRRGTDTEAFFGQGTRLTVV.

This chain joins TRBV9 and TRBJ2-5; a possible D gene is TRBD2 (5 bases). TRBJ2-7 matches the DNA end more closely, so the J call is doubtful. The CDR3 covers 13 residues. Per the germline V gene, CDR1 is SGDLS and CDR2 is YYNGEE. This CDR3 reads CASGRETHSEQYF. The DNA for the CDR3 is TGTGCCAGCGGTAGGGAGACCCACTCCGAGCAGTACTTC.

This clonotype showed up just a few times. V usage is TRBV20-1 and J usage is TRBJ2-5; 8 bases are shared with TRBD1. Germline values: CDR1 DFQATT, CDR2 SNEGSKA (reference sequence). The J segment lost 5 bases and the V segment lost 5 bases, leaving 7 bases of the junction unmatched. The CDR3 is 13 amino acids. The CDR3 here is CSAPTGEMETQYF. The CDR3 DNA is TGCAGTGCTCCGACAGGGGAGATGGAGACCCAGTACTTC.

This clonotype was observed a handful of times. Given a much more abundant clone one base away, this may be a read error. The CDR3 bases are TGTGCCACCAGCAGCGGGGGGGCGACAGATACGCATTATTTT. Residues: CATSSGGATDTHYF. The J gene is TRBJ2-3, the V gene TRBV15; 8 positions agree with TRBD2. CDR3 length: 14 amino acids. Germline CDR1 and CDR2: LNHNV and YYDKDF (reference sequence). The entire variable domain, with the rest obtained from reference TRBV15 and TRBJ2-3, is as follows: DAMVIQNPRYQVTQFGKPVTLSCSQTLNHNVMYWYQQKSSQAPKLLFHYYDKDFNNEADTPDNFQSRRPNTSFCFLDIRSPGLGDTAMYLCATSSGGATDTHYFGPGTRLTVL.

V usage is TRBV4-2 and J usage is TRBJ2-5, with TRBD2 matching 9 bases. The better agreement between TRBJ2-1 and the DNA end casts doubt on the J call. CDR1 LGHNA and CDR2 YNFKEQ come from the germline V gene. This CDR3 spans 15 amino acids. The CDR3 DNA is TGTGCCAGCAGCCAAGAAGGGACTAGCCCCAATGAGCAGTTCTTC. Protein sequence: CASSQEGTSPNEQFF.

This rearrangement joins TRBV20-1 to TRBJ2-4; 10 nucleotides align to TRBD2. In germline, CDR1 is DFQATT, CDR2 SNEGSKA (reference sequence). The CDR3 is 15 residues long. V shed 5 bases, J shed 0 bases, and the junction held 4 bases outside the gene matches. The CDR3 nucleotides read TGCAGTGCTGGAGGACTAGCGGAAGCCAAAAACATTCAGTACTTC. Protein sequence: CSAGGLAEAKNIQYF.

CDR3: CASSQKGTGGTSTGELFF. The DNA of the CDR3 is TGCGCCAGCAGCCAGAAGGGGACAGGGGGCACTTCCACCGGGGAGCTGTTTTTT. The chain has TRBV5-1 and TRBJ2-2, with 12 bases aligning to TRBD1. The CDR3 is 18 amino acids. The junction had 11 bases not matched to a gene; V was cut back by 4 bases and J by 4 bases. The germline V gene encodes CDR1 SGHRS and CDR2 YFSETQ.